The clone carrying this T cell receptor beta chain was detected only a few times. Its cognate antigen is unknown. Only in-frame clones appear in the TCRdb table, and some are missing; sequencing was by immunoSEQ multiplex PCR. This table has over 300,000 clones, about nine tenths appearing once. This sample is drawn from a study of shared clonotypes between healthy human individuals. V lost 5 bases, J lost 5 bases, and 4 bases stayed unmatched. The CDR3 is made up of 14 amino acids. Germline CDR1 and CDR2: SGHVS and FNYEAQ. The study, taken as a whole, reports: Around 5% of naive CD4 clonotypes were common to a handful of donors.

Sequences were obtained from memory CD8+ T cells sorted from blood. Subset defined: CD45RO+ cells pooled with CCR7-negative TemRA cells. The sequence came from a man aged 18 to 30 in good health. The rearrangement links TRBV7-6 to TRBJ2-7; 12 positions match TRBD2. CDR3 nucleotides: TGTGCCAGCAGCCAAGGACTAGCGGGGAACGAGCAGTACTTC. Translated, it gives CASSQGLAGNEQYF.